Listed below are T cell receptor beta chains from one sample, sequenced in a study of response to subunit inactivated influenza vaccine. Each CDR3 protein is one row after TCRdb ran MiXCR on the RT-PCR reads. The repertoire includes about 500,000 distinct CDR3 sequences, about 15% of them detected once, and 3% sits in the top ten. Sample: CD4+ T cells sorted from PBMCs, taken less than 30 months after vaccination. Receptor source: a man aged 50 to 69 who received an inactivated influenza vaccine. Both conserved end residues are part of each CDR3. D genes are given only for firm matches. Size is omitted from some rows. Given values are once, few, many or a class for expanded clones.

TRBV7-6	TRBJ1-1	-	-	TGTGCCAGCAGCCCCCGGTCCGGGGCTGGCACTGAAGCTTTCTTT	CASSPRSGAGTEAFF
TRBV4-1	TRBJ2-3	-	-	TGCGCCAGCAGCCAAGTGTCAGGGCCAGATACGCAGTATTTT	CASSQVSGPDTQYF
TRBV11-2	TRBJ2-7	-	-	TGTGCCAGCAGCTCCTGGGACCGGCCTTCCTACGAGCAGTACTTC	CASSSWDRPSYEQYF
TRBV5-5	TRBJ1-1	-	-	TGTGCCAGCAGCTTGGCCCATCTGACGGCTGAAGCTTTCTTT	CASSLAHLTAEAFF
TRBV7-9	TRBJ2-1	many	TRBD2	TGTGCCAGCAGCTTACCTAGCGGGAGGGCCGGGGGTGAGCAGTTCTTC	CASSLPSGRAGGEQFF
TRBV15	TRBJ1-6	-	TRBD1	TGTGCCACCAGCAGAGCGACAGGGGGTAATTCACCCCTCCACTTT	CATSRATGGNSPLHF
TRBV12-3/TRBV12-4	TRBJ2-2	few	-	TGTGCCAGCAGTTTCTCGACGGGCACCGGGGAGCTGTTTTTT	CASSFSTGTGELFF
TRBV6-5	TRBJ2-1	few	TRBD2	TGTGCCAGCAGTTTCACTAGCGGGAGGGCCTACAATGAGCAGTTCTTC	CASSFTSGRAYNEQFF
TRBV5-5	TRBJ2-1	-	-	TGTGCCAGCAGCTTCACGGCAGCCGCCTACAATGAGCAGTTCTTC	CASSFTAAAYNEQFF
TRBV27	TRBJ1-2	-	-	TGTGCCAGCAGTTCACGGGGCCACGCTGATGGCTACACCTTC	CASSSRGHADGYTF
TRBV12-3/TRBV12-4	TRBJ2-7	-	-	TGTGCCAGCGGGACTCGAAGCTACGAGCAGTACTTC	CASGTRSYEQYF
TRBV2	TRBJ1-2	-	-	TGTGCCAGCAGTGAATGGGGCCTCTATGGCTACACCTTC	CASSEWGLYGYTF
TRBV28	TRBJ1-1	many	-	TGTGCCAGCACCCGGGGGCGAGGTACTGAAGCTTTCTTT	CASTRGRGTEAFF
TRBV5-1	TRBJ2-3	many	-	TGCGCCAGCAGCACACGGGCTCGAGATACGCAGTATTTT	CASSTRARDTQYF
TRBV7-9	TRBJ2-3	few	-	TGTGCCAGCAGCTTTGGGACGTCCTTTGGGGCAGATACGCAGTATTTT	CASSFGTSFGADTQYF
TRBV12-3/TRBV12-4	TRBJ2-1	-	-	TGTGCCAGCAGGGCGGGACCCACGATACCCTATGAGCAGTTCTTC	CASRAGPTIPYEQFF
TRBV5-1	TRBJ1-5	few	-	TGCGCCAGCAGCTTGGAGGCAGGCAATCAGCCCCAGCATTTT	CASSLEAGNQPQHF
TRBV4-3	TRBJ2-3	few	-	TGCGCCAGCAGCCAAGGGGTTACAACAGAGGGAGATACGCAGTATTTT	CASSQGVTTEGDTQYF
TRBV7-3	TRBJ2-2	many	-	TGTGCCAGCAGCCGGGACTCCTTAGGGCCCGGGGAGCTGTTTTTT	CASSRDSLGPGELFF
TRBV13	TRBJ2-2	few	-	TGTGCCAGCAGCTCAACAGCAGCCGGGGAGCTGTTTTTT	CASSSTAAGELFF
TRBV3-1	TRBJ2-4	many	-	TGTGCCAGCAGCCAGGGGGCGGTCAAAAACATTCAGTACTTC	CASSQGAVKNIQYF
TRBV12-3/TRBV12-4	TRBJ1-5	few	-	TGTGCCAGCACTACGGGCTATCGAAAGTCTCAGCCCCAGCATTTT	CASTTGYRKSQPQHF
TRBV20-1	TRBJ2-2	-	TRBD1	TGCAGTGCTAATCCGACAGGGGCTGTGAACACCGGGGAGCTGTTTTTT	CSANPTGAVNTGELFF
TRBV12-3/TRBV12-4	TRBJ1-1	-	-	TGTGCCAGCAGTTTAAAGGCGGCCTTAGAAGCTTTCTTT	CASSLKAALEAFF
TRBV5-1	TRBJ2-7	many	-	TGCGCCAGCAGCCAGCAGGGGGGGCGAGAGCAGTACTTC	CASSQQGGREQYF
TRBV18	TRBJ2-7	few	-	TGTGCCAGCTCACCTTGGAGCTACGAGCAGTACTTC	CASSPWSYEQYF
TRBV6-2/TRBV6-3	TRBJ2-7	many	TRBD1	TGTGCCAGCAGTTCCCGGGACAGGTTAACCTACGAGCAGTACTTC	CASSSRDRLTYEQYF
TRBV25-1	TRBJ2-1	many	-	TGTGCCAGCAGTGAGGCGGGGACGAATGAGCAGTTCTTC	CASSEAGTNEQFF
TRBV9	TRBJ1-4	few	-	TGTGCCAGCAGCGTAGATCCGGGGCGAGAAAAACTGTTTTTT	CASSVDPGREKLFF
TRBV6-2/TRBV6-3	TRBJ2-1	few	TRBD2	TGTGCCAGCAGTTACCTGGGACTAGCGGCTTACAATGAGCAGTTCTTC	CASSYLGLAAYNEQFF
TRBV9	TRBJ1-1	few	-	TGTGCCAGCAGCGTAGAGGTGGGGACCACTGAAGCTTTCTTT	CASSVEVGTTEAFF
TRBV3-1	TRBJ2-7	-	-	TGTGCCAGCAGCCCTAATACTAGGACCGACGAGCAGTACTTC	CASSPNTRTDEQYF
TRBV5-1	TRBJ2-7	few	-	TGCGCCAGCGGCTTGACTCCGAACCCCTACGAGCAGTACTTC	CASGLTPNPYEQYF
TRBV20-1	TRBJ1-2	-	-	TGCAGTGCTAGAGTTCGGACAGCGGACAACTATGGCTACACCTTC	CSARVRTADNYGYTF
TRBV18	TRBJ2-2	few	-	TGTGCCAGCTCTCGTTCCGGGTCCGGGGAGCTGTTTTTT	CASSRSGSGELFF
TRBV28	TRBJ1-4	-	-	TGTGCCAGCAGCTACTCGGACAGACGGGGTGAAAAACTGTTTTTT	CASSYSDRRGEKLFF
TRBV7-6	TRBJ2-7	-	-	TGTGCCAGCAGCTTAGGCAGCACAGAAACCTACGAGCAGTACTTC	CASSLGSTETYEQYF
TRBV5-6	TRBJ1-2	-	-	TGTGCCAGCAGCTTGGCAGGGGAGACTAACTATGGCTACACCTTC	CASSLAGETNYGYTF
TRBV20-1	TRBJ2-3	-	TRBD1	TGCAGTGTCCGTCCAGGGGGCAGTCACACAGATACGCAGTATTTT	CSVRPGGSHTDTQYF
TRBV2	TRBJ2-1	many	-	TGTGCCAGCAGAGTGGACAAAAATGAGCAGTTCTTC	CASRVDKNEQFF
TRBV5-1	TRBJ2-3	few	TRBD2	TGCGCCAGCAGCTTGCGGGAGCGGGGGAGCACAGATACGCAGTATTTT	CASSLRERGSTDTQYF
TRBV11-2	TRBJ2-1	few	TRBD2	TGTGCCAGCAGCACCCTAGCGGGGGTACCCTACAATGAGCAGTTCTTC	CASSTLAGVPYNEQFF
TRBV5-5	TRBJ2-5	-	-	TGTGCCAGCAGCTTGACGGCGACATGGCAAGAGACCCAGTACTTC	CASSLTATWQETQYF
TRBV20-1	TRBJ2-3	-	-	TGCAGTGCCGATCGAAGCACAGATACGCAGTATTTT	CSADRSTDTQYF
TRBV20-1	TRBJ2-3	few	TRBD2	TGCAGTGCAACGATTAGCGGGAGGGCCACAGATACGCAGTATTTT	CSATISGRATDTQYF
TRBV24-1	TRBJ2-4	many	-	TGTGCCAACTCCCTCTATAACATTCAGTACTTC	CANSLYNIQYF
TRBV11-2	TRBJ2-1	-	TRBD2	TGTGCCAGCAGTTTCGGCGGGGGGCCCTACAATGAGCAGTTCTTC	CASSFGGGPYNEQFF
TRBV3-1	TRBJ2-7	-	TRBD1	TGTGCCAGCAGCCAACTGCCCCCGGGACAGGGGTTCTACGAGCAGTACTTC	CASSQLPPGQGFYEQYF